This T cell receptor beta chain comes out of a study of technical replicates of blood from a handful of donors. V shed 4 bases and J shed 6 bases, with 19 bases lying between them. The CDR3 has 16 amino acids. The germline V gene has CDR1 LGHNA and CDR2 YNFKEQ. Assay: immunoSEQ multiplex PCR; the TCRdb copy retains only in-frame clones and omits some. The sample has 90,000 to 100,000 clones, almost 97% seen once. This chain joins TRBV4-2 and TRBJ2-1, with a weak D call TRBD1 (6 bases). This sequence originates from a human donor in good health. The sequencing sample was made of T cells isolated from PBMCs. The CDR3 reads CASSREGQRGFNEQFF. CDR3 DNA: TGTGCCAGCAGCCGAGAGGGACAACGGGGATTCAATGAGCAGTTCTTC.